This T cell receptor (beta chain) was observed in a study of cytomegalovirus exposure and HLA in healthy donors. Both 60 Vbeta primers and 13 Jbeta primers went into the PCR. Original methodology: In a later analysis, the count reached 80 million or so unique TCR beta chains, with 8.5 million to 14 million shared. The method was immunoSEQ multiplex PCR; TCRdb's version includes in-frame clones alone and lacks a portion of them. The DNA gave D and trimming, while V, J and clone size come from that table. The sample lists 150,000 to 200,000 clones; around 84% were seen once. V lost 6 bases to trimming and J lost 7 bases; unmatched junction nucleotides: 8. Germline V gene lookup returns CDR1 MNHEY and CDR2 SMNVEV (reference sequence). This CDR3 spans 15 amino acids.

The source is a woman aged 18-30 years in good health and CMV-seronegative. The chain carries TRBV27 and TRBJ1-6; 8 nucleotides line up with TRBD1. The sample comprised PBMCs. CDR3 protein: CASRNTGGGNSPLHF. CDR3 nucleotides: TGTGCCAGCAGAAATACAGGGGGGGGGAATTCACCCCTCCACTTT.